These 16 T cell receptor beta chains came from one sample sequenced in a study of blood T cells in healthy people across ages. Primers used in a second PCR of about 6 to 11 cycles were a sample-barcoded 5' primer and a J-beta primer mix. TCRdb re-derived calls from the 5' RACE reads in MiXCR, one entry per CDR3 protein. The repertoire holds some 700,000 distinct CDR3 sequences, with around 46% as singletons. The sequencing sample was made of blood. The receptors come from a woman aged 55-70 years in good health.

The rearrangement uses TRBV6-5 and TRBJ1-2; perhaps TRBD1 as D (5 bases). This CDR3 region has 13 residues. Germline values: CDR1 MNHEY, CDR2 SVGAGI. V was shortened by 2 bases and J by 8 bases, with 12 bases between the two germline ends. CDR3 sequence reads: CASSYEGARGYTF. The CDR3 nucleotides read TGTGCCAGCAGTTACGAAGGGGCTCGGGGCTACACCTTC.

V gene TRBV6-5 combines with J gene TRBJ1-2; D gene unclear. This CDR3 region has 11 residues. Germline-derived CDR1 and CDR2 are MNHEY and SVGAGI. V was pared by 7 bases and J by 13 bases, with 16 bases between. Here the CDR3 reads CASTYARVCTF. The CDR3 nucleotides are TGTGCCAGCACCTACGCTAGGGTATGCACCTTC.

This chain connects TRBV30 to TRBJ1-1, with D perhaps matching TRBD1 (6 bases). Trimming cost V 2 bases and J 0 bases, with 10 bases left between them. There are 14 residues in the CDR3. CDR1 GTSNPN and CDR2 SVGIG come from the germline V gene (reference sequence). CDR3 in DNA: TGTGCCTGGAGTCCGGGACATATGAACACTGAAGCTTTCTTT. Its translation: CAWSPGHMNTEAFF.

This clonotype was observed a handful of times. The chain uses TRBV29-1 and TRBJ2-1; D unresolved. The J call may be mistaken, given a closer DNA end match to TRBJ2-7. Germline V gives CDR1 SQVTM, CDR2 ANQGSEA. This CDR3 is 12 amino acids long. This CDR3 reads CSVEGFYNEQYF. The CDR3 nucleotides read TGCAGCGTTGAAGGGTTCTACAATGAGCAGTACTTC.

In its sample, this clonotype was seen a few times. The chain employs TRBV18 and TRBJ2-6; D uncertain. V lost 2 bases and J 4 bases, leaving 9 bases between the germline ends. The CDR3 has 15 amino acids. From germline, CDR1 is KGHSH and CDR2 LQKENI. The CDR3 bases are TGTGCCAGCTCACCAGTAGTGTCAGGGGCCAACGTCCTGACTTTC. Translation gives CASSPVVSGANVLTF.

This clonotype is a singleton in its sample. The chain has TRBV7-3 and TRBJ2-1; 9 bases match TRBD2. V lost 5 bases and J lost 8; bases outside the gene matches: 16. CDR3 size: 17 residues. The germline V gene has CDR1 SGHTA and CDR2 FQGTGA. This CDR3 reads CASSPHGAGTSNDEQFF. The CDR3 DNA reads as TGTGCCAGCAGCCCACACGGAGCCGGGACTAGCAACGATGAGCAGTTCTTC.

The chain has TRBV7-2 and TRBJ2-1, with 10 bases aligning to TRBD2. The trim removed 2 bases at V and 13 bases at J, leaving 20 bases unmatched. Germline CDR1 is SGHTA and CDR2 is FQGNSA. The CDR3 consists of 18 residues. The CDR3 DNA reads TGTGCCAGCAGCTTAAAATTCGTACTAGCGGGAAGAGAAGAGACCCAGTTCTTC. Its protein product is CASSLKFVLAGREETQFF.

The V call is TRBV3-1, the J call TRBJ2-2; 7 bases agree with TRBD2. With V trimmed by 3 bases and J by 2 bases, 9 bases remained unmatched. CDR1 LGHDT and CDR2 YNNKEL come from the germline V gene (reference sequence). The CDR3 is 17 residues long. The CDR3 region has the DNA TGTGCCAGCAGCCAGGGGCCAGGCGGGAGCAACACCGGGGAGCTGTTTTTT. Protein: CASSQGPGGSNTGELFF.

This clonotype was observed a single time. The genes are TRBV19 and TRBJ1-1; TRBD1 might be the D (6 bases). The CDR3 runs to 14 residues. Germline lookup yields CDR1 LNHDA and CDR2 SQIVND (reference sequence). V lost 7 bases to trimming and J lost 5 bases, with 17 bases between them. CDR3 loop: CASNRDNVLTEAFF. CDR3 coding DNA: TGTGCCAGTAACCGGGACAATGTTCTTACTGAAGCTTTCTTT.

The CDR3, as DNA: TGTGCCAGCAGCTCGGGCCAGAATCTTTACGAGCAGTACTTC. This translates into CASSSGQNLYEQYF. The chain employs TRBV2 and TRBJ2-4; no reliable D call. The J call may be wrong; the DNA end is better matched by TRBJ2-7. Germline V gene lookup returns CDR1 SNHLY and CDR2 FYNNEI. The CDR3 is 14 residues long.

V usage is TRBV7-2 and J usage is TRBJ2-2; D may be TRBD2 (5 bases). This CDR3 has 13 amino acids. The V gene lost 5 bases and the J gene lost 8 bases, with 12 bases spanning the gap. Germline V lookup: CDR1 SGHTA, CDR2 FQGNSA. CDR3 DNA sequence: TGTGCCAGCAGCGCCCTCGGGATTGGGGAGCTGTTTTTT. Protein product: CASSALGIGELFF.

A few counts support this clonotype. The chain couples TRBV28 to TRBJ2-1; weak D call: TRBD2 (5 bases). The CDR3 is 13 amino acids. Trimming stripped 7 bases from V and 9 bases from J, with 16 bases between. Germline CDR1 reads MDHEN; CDR2 reads SYDVKM. CDR3 nucleotides: TGTGCCAGCACCCTCTACGAGGGATTTGAGCAGTTCTTC. This sequence encodes CASTLYEGFEQFF.

This clonotype was found many times. CDR3 amino acids: CASSSGTYEQFF. In DNA, the CDR3 is TGTGCCAGCAGCTCCGGGACTTATGAGCAGTTCTTC. The rearrangement uses TRBV7-3 and TRBJ2-1, with D tentatively TRBD2 (6 bases). Germline V gives CDR1 SGHTA, CDR2 FQGTGA. V was pared by 4 bases and J by 8 bases, with 9 bases between. CDR3 size: 12 residues.

This chain connects TRBV20-1 to TRBJ2-5; 8 bases map to TRBD1. The CDR3 length is 13 residues. CDR1 and CDR2 from the germline V gene are DFQATT and SNEGSKA (reference sequence). With 5 bases clipped from V and 11 bases from J, the junction kept 13 bases outside the gene matches. CDR3 in amino acids: CSADRGWDNEQYF. CDR3 bases: TGCAGTGCTGACAGGGGTTGGGACAATGAGCAGTACTTC.

The V gene is TRBV12-3 or TRBV12-4, the J gene TRBJ2-7; D may be TRBD1 (5 bases). The CDR3 covers 13 residues. The V end was cut by 4 bases, the J end by 5 bases, with 12 bases between. In DNA, the CDR3 is TGTGCCAGCAGTTCGGTCCTGGACAACGAGCAGTACTTC. It specifies CASSSVLDNEQYF.

There are a few counts of this clonotype. The chain has TRBV6-6 and TRBJ1-2; D might be TRBD1 (5 bases). With 7 bases removed from V and 6 bases from J, the gap between germline ends came to 21 bases. CDR1 and CDR2 from the germline V gene are MNHNY and SVGAGI (reference sequence). The CDR3 has 15 amino acids. In DNA, the CDR3 is TGTGCCAGCAACGGACGGCGTCAGGGTCTTCATGGCTACACCTTC. Protein sequence: CASNGRRQGLHGYTF.